One sample yielded the 2 T cell receptor beta chains listed below, sequenced in a study of naive and memory T cell subsets. Study results and limitations: A few larger clonotypes appeared in naive repertoires, especially CD8, possibly memory cells re-expressing CD45RA.

Two oligonucleotides, mixed equimolar, formed the beta constant-region primer covering TRBC1 and TRBC2. The ligated cDNA underwent four PCR rounds using SP2 and nested alpha and beta constant-region primers. TCRdb redid the calling of the UMI-ligation and nested PCR reads with MiXCR, one entry per CDR3 protein. The repertoire holds 150,000 or so distinct CDR3 sequences, with 22% as singletons. The antigens these receptors bind are not known. The sample consisted of naive CD4+ T cells from blood. The receptors derive from a human donor in good health.

This clonotype was picked up a small number of times. The chain carries TRBV5-1 and TRBJ2-1; 10 bases are shared with TRBD2. The length of the CDR3 is 17 residues. The V gene end was trimmed by 3 bases and the J gene end by 7 bases; junction bases not matched to a gene: 13. Germline values: CDR1 SGHRS, CDR2 YFSETQ. In DNA, the CDR3 is TGCGCCAGCAGCTCGATGTCTCTAGCGGGAGTTTTAAATGAGCAGTTCTTC. This codes for CASSSMSLAGVLNEQFF.

CDR3 DNA sequence: TGTGCCAGCAGGGACAGTAGCTCCTACAATGAGCAGTTCTTC. It codes for CASRDSSSYNEQFF. The V gene is TRBV28, the J gene TRBJ2-1, with D maybe TRBD1 (6 bases). Germline values: CDR1 MDHEN, CDR2 SYDVKM. This CDR3 has 14 amino acids. Trimming left V 6 bases short and J 0 bases short, with 9 bases between.